One sample yielded the 5 T cell receptor beta chains listed below, sequenced in a study of OX40 agonist ivuxolimab in advanced cancers. Sequencing used immunoSEQ multiplex PCR; TCRdb keeps in-frame clones, though not all of them. The sample records roughly 84,000 clones, about 85% being singletons. The specimen was CD4+ or CD8+ T cells sorted from blood, collected in a trial of the OX40 agonist ivuxolimab. Receptors originate from an adult with an advanced solid tumor such as melanoma, head and neck, liver or kidney cancer.

This clone has a handful of counts. The chain employs TRBV7-3 and TRBJ2-7; tentatively, D is TRBD1 (6 bases). V dropped 5 bases and J dropped 3 bases, with 14 bases sitting between them. Germline CDR1 reads SGHTA; CDR2 reads FQGTGA. The CDR3 is made up of 14 amino acids. CDR3 in DNA: TGTGCCAGCAGCCTGACAGGAGTTCTCTACGAGCAGTACTTC. Residues: CASSLTGVLYEQYF.

J is TRBJ1-1 and V is TRBV7-2; D unclear. Trimming left V 0 bases short and J 1 base short, with 9 bases between. CDR3 length: 15 amino acids. Germline CDR1 is SGHTA and CDR2 is FQGNSA. CDR3 loop: CASSLALAGNTEAFF. CDR3 DNA sequence: TGTGCCAGCAGCTTAGCCTTGGCAGGGAACACTGAAGCTTTCTTT.

The V and J genes are TRBV5-6 and TRBJ1-5, with 7 positions matching TRBD1. CDR1 is SGHDT, CDR2 YYEEEE, per germline. V lost 4 bases, J lost 6 bases, and 13 bases stayed unmatched. The CDR3 sequence is 16 residues long. As DNA, the CDR3 is TGTGCCAGCAGCGGGGGGGGCACAGGGGAGGTTCAGCCCCAGCATTTT. Amino acid sequence: CASSGGGTGEVQPQHF.

As regards this clone: One end of the junction is discordant with germline, which a read error may explain. The chain employs TRBV5-4 and TRBJ2-5; D possibly corresponds to TRBD1 (5 bases). This CDR3 contains 14 residues. Germline V gene sequence: CDR1 SGHNT, CDR2 YYREEE (reference sequence). The CDR3 sequence: CAGSIKLGRETQYF. In DNA, the CDR3 is TGTGCCGGCAGCATCAAGTTGGGGCGAGAGACCCAGTACTTC.

The rearrangement links TRBV5-5 to TRBJ1-1, with D possibly being TRBD1 (6 bases). V was clipped by 0 bases and J by 1 base, with 7 bases between them. This CDR3 comprises 14 residues. Germline CDR1 is SGHKS and CDR2 is YYEKEE (reference sequence). CDR3 in DNA: TGTGCCAGCAGCTTGGAGGGACAGAACACTGAAGCTTTCTTT. Protein sequence: CASSLEGQNTEAFF.